Following are 16 T cell receptor beta chains from one sample sequenced in a study of blood T cells in healthy people across ages. With a J-beta primer mix and a sample-barcoded 5' primer, a second PCR ran about 7 to 12 cycles. From the 5' RACE reads, TCRdb called clonotypes with MiXCR, one entry per CDR3 protein. The repertoire consists of about 1,400,000 distinct CDR3 sequences, with 42% occurring once and the leading ten covering 7.9%. Sequenced input: blood. Source of these receptors: a woman aged 18-29 years in good health.

A few counts support this clonotype. The rearrangement joins TRBV3-1 to TRBJ2-3; 10 nucleotides agree with TRBD2. The CDR3 runs 17 residues. V lost 0 bases and J lost 6; bases outside the gene matches: 9. Germline CDR1 is LGHDT and CDR2 is YNNKEL (reference sequence). The CDR3, as DNA: TGTGCCAGCAGCCAAGATCCAGCGGGGGGGACCACGGATACGCAGTATTTT. It is translated as CASSQDPAGGTTDTQYF.

Concerning this clonotype: At one of its ends the junction is not consistent with the germline gene, which may arise from a read error. The chain employs TRBV12-3 or TRBV12-4 and TRBJ2-7, with D perhaps matching TRBD1 or TRBD2 (5 bases each). This CDR3 is 14 amino acids long. The DNA for the CDR3 is TGTGCCAGCAGCGCCCCCGGGACCTTGTACGAGAAGTACTTC. It translates to CASSAPGTLYEKYF.

V is TRBV9 and J is TRBJ2-7; D may be TRBD1 or TRBD2 (5 bases each). V was shortened by 3 bases and J by 2 bases, with 12 bases between the two germline ends. The germline V gene encodes CDR1 SGDLS and CDR2 YYNGEE. The CDR3 has 14 amino acids. The CDR3 nucleotides read TGTGCCAGCAGCGGGGAGTGGGGACCCTACGAGCAGTACTTC. This sequence encodes CASSGEWGPYEQYF.

This clonotype was detected a few times. The chain uses TRBV12-3 or TRBV12-4 and TRBJ2-7; no definite D call. Trimming cost V 4 bases and J 0 bases, with 13 bases left between them. This CDR3 has 15 amino acids. CDR3 in DNA: TGTGCCAGCAGTTCCCAGGTGGGCAGCTCCTACGAGCAGTACTTC. It translates to CASSSQVGSSYEQYF.

This clonotype was seen only a few times. The V and J genes are TRBV27 and TRBJ2-7, with D unresolved. V was shortened by 3 bases and J by 5 bases, with 20 bases between the two germline ends. In germline, CDR1 is MNHEY, CDR2 SMNVEV (reference sequence). CDR3 length: 16 residues. Here the CDR3 DNA reads TGTGCCAGCAGTTTGGGTTCGAGAGTTGATAGGGACGAGCAGTACTTC. Amino acid sequence: CASSLGSRVDRDEQYF.

This clonotype showed up just once. Germline and junction disagree at one end, which may indicate a read error. This rearrangement joins TRBV4-1 to TRBJ2-6; tentatively, D is TRBD1 (5 bases). Germline loops: CDR1 MGHRA, CDR2 YSYEKL. CDR3 size: 14 residues. Written as DNA, the CDR3 is TGCGCCAGCAGGACAGTATTTGGGGCCGACGTCCTGACTTTC. Amino acid sequence: CASRTVFGADVLTF.

This CDR3 is CATSPFPGLAGWDYTDTQYF. The DNA for the CDR3 is TGTGCCACCAGCCCTTTTCCGGGACTAGCGGGTTGGGATTACACAGATACGCAGTATTTT. V and J are TRBV15 and TRBJ2-3, with 12 bases matching TRBD2. CDR1 LNHNV and CDR2 YYDKDF come from the germline V gene (reference sequence). The V gene end was trimmed by 5 bases and the J gene end by 2 bases; junction bases not matched to a gene: 17. The CDR3 length is 20 residues. Supplemented by reference TRBV15 and TRBJ2-3, the full variable domain reads DAMVIQNPRYQVTQFGKPVTLSCSQTLNHNVMYWYQQKSSQAPKLLFHYYDKDFNNEADTPDNFQSRRPNTSFCFLDIRSPGLGDTAMYLCATSPFPGLAGWDYTDTQYFGPGTRLTVL.

The chain combines TRBV7-9 with TRBJ2-7, with TRBD1 as a possible D gene (5 bases). Looked up from germline, CDR1 is SEHNR and CDR2 is FQNEAQ (reference sequence). Trimming took 5 bases from V and 6 from J, leaving 11 bases between them. This CDR3 contains 12 residues. The CDR3 protein is CASSVTGSEQYF. Written as DNA, the CDR3 is TGTGCCAGCAGCGTCACAGGTTCCGAGCAGTACTTC.

This rearrangement joins TRBV3-1 to TRBJ2-3; possible D gene TRBD2, 6 bases. The germline gives CDR1 LGHDT, CDR2 YNNKEL (reference sequence). CDR3 length: 14 amino acids. Trimming left V 5 bases short and J 3 bases short, with 12 bases between. Written as DNA, the CDR3 is TGTGCCAGCAGCAGACCGGGAGAGACAGATACGCAGTATTTT. Protein product: CASSRPGETDTQYF.

The gene calls are TRBV12-3 or TRBV12-4 and TRBJ2-1; 13 positions agree with TRBD2. V trimming: 5 bases; J trimming: 13 bases; junction bases outside the gene matches: 14. The CDR3 length is 16 residues. The CDR3 DNA sequence: TGTGCCAGCAGTGGAACGACTAGCGGGGGGAGGAAGACCCAGTTCTTC. Its protein is CASSGTTSGGRKTQFF.

The DNA of the CDR3 is TGCAGTGCTTCTAGCGCTAGCAGCGATGAGCAGTTCTTC. It specifies CSASSASSDEQFF. The chain recombines TRBV20-1 with TRBJ2-1; D may be TRBD2 (6 bases). The CDR3 covers 13 residues. V lost 5 bases and J lost 8, with 16 bases in between. Looked up from germline, CDR1 is DFQATT and CDR2 is SNEGSKA (reference sequence).

This clonotype was found a few times. The V and J genes are TRBV7-2 and TRBJ1-5, with D uncertain. V dropped 5 bases and J dropped 0 bases, with 14 bases sitting between them. The CDR3 is 16 residues long. Germline lookup yields CDR1 SGHTA and CDR2 FQGNSA. The CDR3 sequence: CASSHWAEDSNQPQHF. The CDR3 DNA is TGTGCCAGCAGCCACTGGGCAGAGGATAGCAATCAGCCCCAGCATTTT.

This clonotype was seen a few times. This sequence joins TRBV5-6 and TRBJ2-3; TRBD1 or TRBD2 may be the D gene (5 bases each). The germline V gene encodes CDR1 SGHDT and CDR2 YYEEEE. Trimming cost V 0 bases and J 4 bases, with 15 bases left between them. This CDR3 comprises 16 residues. The CDR3: CASSLADYDSADTQYF. The CDR3 DNA follows: TGTGCCAGCAGCTTGGCCGACTACGACAGCGCAGATACGCAGTATTTT. The entire variable domain, with the rest obtained from reference TRBV5-6 and TRBJ2-3, is as follows: DAGVTQSPTHLIKTRGQQVTLRCSPKSGHDTVSWYQQALGQGPQFIFQYYEEEERQRGNFPDRFSGHQFPNYSSELNVNALLLGDSALYLCASSLADYDSADTQYFGPGTRLTVL.

This clonotype was counted many times. The chain carries TRBV5-6 and TRBJ1-1; D not resolved. Germline lookup yields CDR1 SGHDT and CDR2 YYEEEE. V was shortened by 2 bases and J by 11 bases, with 16 bases between the two germline ends. This CDR3 is 13 amino acids long. The CDR3 nucleotides read TGTGCCAGCAGCTTAGGGCAGATGGAACGCGCTTTCTTT. Translation: CASSLGQMERAFF.

V and J are TRBV20-1 and TRBJ2-5; the match to TRBD2 covers 7 bases. V shed 0 bases and J 5 bases; nucleotides not matched to a gene: 6. The germline V gene has CDR1 DFQATT and CDR2 SNEGSKA (reference sequence). The CDR3 contains 14 residues. The CDR3 coding sequence is TGCAGTGCTAGAGATGCGGGAGTGGGTGAGACCCAGTACTTC. Translation gives CSARDAGVGETQYF.

In this sample, this clonotype turned up a few times. V usage is TRBV14 and J usage is TRBJ1-2, with a possible D match to TRBD1 (6 bases). With 3 bases removed from V and 8 bases from J, the gap between germline ends came to 13 bases. Germline loops: CDR1 SGHDN, CDR2 FVKESK. CDR3 length: 13 residues. The CDR3 sequence: CASSQGGYNGYTF. Written as DNA, the CDR3 is TGTGCCAGCAGCCAGGGGGGCTATAACGGCTACACCTTC. The full variable domain, in which reference TRBV14 and TRBJ1-2 provide the parts outside the CDR3, is EAGVTQFPSHSVIEKGQTVTLRCDPISGHDNLYWYRRVMGKEIKFLLHFVKESKQDESGMPNNRFLAERTGGTYSTLKVQPAELEDSGVYFCASSQGGYNGYTFGSGTRLTVV.